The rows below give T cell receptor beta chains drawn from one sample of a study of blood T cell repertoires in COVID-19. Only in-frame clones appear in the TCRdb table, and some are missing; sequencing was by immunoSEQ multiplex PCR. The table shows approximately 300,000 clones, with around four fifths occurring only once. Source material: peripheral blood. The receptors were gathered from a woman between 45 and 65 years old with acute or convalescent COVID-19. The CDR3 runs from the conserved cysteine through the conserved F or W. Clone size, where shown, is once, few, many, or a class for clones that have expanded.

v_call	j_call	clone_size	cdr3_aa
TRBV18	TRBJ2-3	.	CASSAAGPDTQYF
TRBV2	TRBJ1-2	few	CASTEDYGYTF
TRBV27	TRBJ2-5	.	CASSLTTGSKTQYF
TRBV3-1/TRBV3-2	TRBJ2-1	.	CASSREVSYNEQFF
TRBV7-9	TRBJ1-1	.	CASSQGTGGHMNTEAFF
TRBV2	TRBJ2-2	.	CASRLRDRADTGELFF
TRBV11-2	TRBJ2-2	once	CASSLFPSGSDTGELFF
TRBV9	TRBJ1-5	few	CASSGGPAGQPQHF
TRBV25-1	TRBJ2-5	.	CASSDGTSGSSETQYF
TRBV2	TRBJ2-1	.	CASRLAGGTSSYNEQFF
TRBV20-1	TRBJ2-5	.	CSASLETQYF
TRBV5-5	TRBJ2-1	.	CASSLFQGPAEQFF